This T cell receptor beta chain was observed in a study of control samples from healthy donors and cancer patients. The V gene lost 0 bases and the J gene lost 6 bases, with 8 bases spanning the gap. The length of the CDR3 is 12 residues. Germline lookup yields CDR1 GTSNPN and CDR2 SVGIG (reference sequence). Data came from immunoSEQ multiplex PCR; TCRdb stores just in-frame clones and leaves some out. This table has roughly 80,000 clones, approximately 91% appearing once. The genes are TRBV30 and TRBJ1-2; D is undetermined. The TCR was taken from a woman between 50 and 59 years old in good health. The sequenced material came from blood. As DNA, the CDR3 is TGTGCCTGGAGTGTACTCGGTAATGGCTACACCTTC. It specifies CAWSVLGNGYTF.